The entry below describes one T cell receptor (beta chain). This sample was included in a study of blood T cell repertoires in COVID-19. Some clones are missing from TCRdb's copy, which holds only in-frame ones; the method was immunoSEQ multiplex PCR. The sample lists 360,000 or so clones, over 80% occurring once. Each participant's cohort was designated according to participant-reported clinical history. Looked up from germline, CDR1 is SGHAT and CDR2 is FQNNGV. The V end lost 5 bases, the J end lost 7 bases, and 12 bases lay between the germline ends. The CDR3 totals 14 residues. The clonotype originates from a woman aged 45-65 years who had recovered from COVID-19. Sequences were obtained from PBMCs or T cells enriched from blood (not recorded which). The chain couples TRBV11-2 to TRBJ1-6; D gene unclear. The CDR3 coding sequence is TGTGCCAGCAGCCCCCGGAGGTACAATTCACCCCTCCACTTT. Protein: CASSPRRYNSPLHF.